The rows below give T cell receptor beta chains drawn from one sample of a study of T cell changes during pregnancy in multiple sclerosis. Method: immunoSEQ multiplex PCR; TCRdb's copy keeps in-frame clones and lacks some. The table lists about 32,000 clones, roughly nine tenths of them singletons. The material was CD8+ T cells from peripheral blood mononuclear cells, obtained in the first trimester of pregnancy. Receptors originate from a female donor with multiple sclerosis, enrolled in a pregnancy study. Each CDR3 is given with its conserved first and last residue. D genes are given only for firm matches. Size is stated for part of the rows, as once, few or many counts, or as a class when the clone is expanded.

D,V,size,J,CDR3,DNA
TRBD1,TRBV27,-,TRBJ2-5,CASSLSPGTAKETQYF,TGTGCCAGCAGTTTATCCCCGGGGACAGCAAAAGAGACCCAGTACTTC
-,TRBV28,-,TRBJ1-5,CASSSPGKNQPQHF,TGTGCCAGCAGTTCTCCGGGGAAGAATCAGCCCCAGCATTTT
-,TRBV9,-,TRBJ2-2,CASSVEGTGSTGELFF,TGTGCCAGCAGCGTAGAGGGTACAGGGAGTACCGGGGAGCTGTTTTTT
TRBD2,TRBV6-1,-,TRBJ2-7,CASSVSGASSYEQYF,TGTGCCAGCAGTGTTAGCGGGGCAAGCTCCTACGAGCAGTACTTC
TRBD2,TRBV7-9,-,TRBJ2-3,CASSPWGAGANTDTQYF,TGTGCCAGCAGTCCCTGGGGAGCGGGAGCAAACACAGATACGCAGTATTTT
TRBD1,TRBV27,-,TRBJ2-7,CASSSGTGGVYEQYF,TGTGCCAGCAGCTCAGGGACAGGGGGCGTCTACGAGCAGTACTTC
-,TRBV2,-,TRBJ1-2,CASPYREGSYGYTF,TGTGCCAGCCCATACAGGGAAGGAAGCTATGGCTACACCTTC
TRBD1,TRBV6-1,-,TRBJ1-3,CASSLTGVSGNTIYF,TGTGCCAGCAGTCTGACAGGGGTCTCTGGAAACACCATATATTTT
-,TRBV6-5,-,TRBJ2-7,CASSYSPGSYEQYF,TGTGCCAGCAGTTACTCTCCAGGATCCTACGAGCAGTACTTC
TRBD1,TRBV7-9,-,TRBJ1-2,CASSPRTGPLYGYTF,TGTGCCAGCAGCCCCCGGACAGGGCCGCTATATGGCTACACCTTC
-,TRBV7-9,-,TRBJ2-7,CASSLEGEASYEQYF,TGTGCCAGCAGCTTAGAAGGGGAAGCTTCCTACGAGCAGTACTTC
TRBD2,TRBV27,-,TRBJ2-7,CASSPRTSDGSSYEQYF,TGTGCCAGCAGTCCCCGGACTAGCGACGGAAGCTCCTACGAGCAGTACTTC
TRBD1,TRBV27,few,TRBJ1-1,CASSQGQMWTEAFF,TGTGCCAGCAGTCAGGGACAGATGTGGACTGAAGCTTTCTTT
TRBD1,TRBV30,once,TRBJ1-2,CAWSVRWGQGYYGYTF,TGTGCCTGGAGTGTAAGGTGGGGACAGGGGTACTATGGCTACACCTTC
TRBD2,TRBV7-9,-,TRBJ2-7,CASSFGAGGEQYF,TGTGCCAGCAGCTTCGGGGCCGGGGGGGAGCAGTACTTC
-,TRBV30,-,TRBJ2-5,CAWSRGEALETQYF,TGTGCCTGGAGTCGAGGGGAGGCCCTCGAGACCCAGTACTTC
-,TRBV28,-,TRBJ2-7,CASKRTESFYEQYF,TGTGCCAGTAAAAGGACAGAGTCCTTCTACGAGCAGTACTTC
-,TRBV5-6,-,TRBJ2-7,CASSLHAQNGYYEQYF,TGTGCCAGCAGCTTGCATGCGCAGAACGGGTACTACGAGCAGTACTTC
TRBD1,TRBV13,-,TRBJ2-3,CASSEQGASTDTQYF,TGTGCCAGCAGCGAACAGGGGGCCAGCACAGATACGCAGTATTTT
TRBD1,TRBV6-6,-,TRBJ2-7,CASSYGTGGYEQYF,TGTGCCAGCAGTTACGGGACAGGGGGCTACGAGCAGTACTTC
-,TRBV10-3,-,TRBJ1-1,CAIMVRGGEATEAFF,TGTGCCATCATGGTCCGGGGCGGGGAGGCCACTGAAGCTTTCTTT
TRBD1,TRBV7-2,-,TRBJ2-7,CASSPGTGAYEQYF,TGTGCCAGCAGCCCCGGGACAGGAGCCTACGAGCAGTACTTC
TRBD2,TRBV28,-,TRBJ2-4,CASSFQTSGIGKNIQYF,TGTGCCAGCAGTTTTCAGACTAGCGGGATAGGTAAAAACATTCAGTACTTC
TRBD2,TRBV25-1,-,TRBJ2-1,CASSTGLAGGSPYNEQFF,TGTGCCAGCAGTACGGGACTAGCGGGAGGCTCCCCCTACAATGAGCAGTTCTTC
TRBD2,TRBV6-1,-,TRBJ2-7,CASSESGGSSYEQYF,TGTGCCAGCAGTGAGTCGGGAGGCAGCTCCTACGAGCAGTACTTC
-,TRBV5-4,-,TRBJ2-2,CASSSLATNTGELFF,TGTGCCAGCAGCTCGTTAGCTACTAACACCGGGGAGCTGTTTTTT
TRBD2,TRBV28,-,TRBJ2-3,CATTPFGEGLGTDTQYF,TGTGCCACCACCCCTTTCGGGGAGGGCCTAGGCACAGATACGCAGTATTTT
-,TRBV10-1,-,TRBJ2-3,CASSATGNRADTQYF,TGCGCCAGCAGTGCAACGGGAAATAGGGCAGATACGCAGTATTTT
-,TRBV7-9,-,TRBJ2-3,CASNVGPLVDTQYF,TGTGCCAGCAACGTGGGCCCTTTGGTGGATACGCAGTATTTT
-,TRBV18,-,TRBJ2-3,CASSTVGGDTDTQYF,TGTGCCAGCTCTACCGTGGGGGGAGACACAGATACGCAGTATTTT
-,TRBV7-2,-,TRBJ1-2,CASSLAGQGSGYTF,TGTGCCAGCAGCTTAGCAGGTCAGGGTAGTGGCTACACCTTC
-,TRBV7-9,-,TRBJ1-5,CASSPTDFNQPQHF,TGTGCCAGCAGCCCGACAGACTTCAATCAGCCCCAGCATTTT
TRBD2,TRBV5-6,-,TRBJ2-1,CASSVLLAGGPGEQFF,TGTGCCAGCAGCGTCCTACTAGCGGGAGGGCCCGGTGAGCAGTTCTTC
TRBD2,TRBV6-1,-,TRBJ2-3,CASSAGTSATDTQYF,TGTGCCAGCTCGGCCGGGACTAGCGCCACAGATACGCAGTATTTT
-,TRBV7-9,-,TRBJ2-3,CASSRNRDRTDTQYF,TGTGCCAGCAGCCGTAACAGGGACCGCACAGATACGCAGTATTTT
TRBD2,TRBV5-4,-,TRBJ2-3,CASSLLAGADTQYF,TGTGCCAGCAGCTTACTAGCGGGAGCAGATACGCAGTATTTT
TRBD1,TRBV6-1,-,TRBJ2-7,CASSEAGTGGYEQYF,TGTGCCAGCAGTGAAGCAGGGACAGGGGGCTACGAGCAGTACTTC
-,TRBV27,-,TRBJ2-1,CARHRLLRGQFF,TGTGCCAGACACCGTTTATTAAGGGGGCAGTTCTTC
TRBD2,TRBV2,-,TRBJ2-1,CASSVAGGPRNEQFF,TGTGCCAGCAGTGTCGCGGGAGGGCCGAGAAATGAGCAGTTCTTC
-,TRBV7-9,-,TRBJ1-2,CASSLWTDNYGYTF,TGTGCCAGCAGCTTATGGACAGATAACTATGGCTACACCTTC
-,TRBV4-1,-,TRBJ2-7,CASSQESGYYEQYF,TGCGCCAGCAGCCAAGAATCGGGGTATTACGAGCAGTACTTC
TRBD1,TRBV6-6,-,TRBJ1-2,CASSATGGYGYTF,TGTGCCAGCAGTGCCACAGGGGGTTATGGCTACACCTTC
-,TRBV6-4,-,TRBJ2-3,CASSESTGATDTQYF,TGTGCCAGCAGTGAGTCGACAGGCGCCACAGATACGCAGTATTTT
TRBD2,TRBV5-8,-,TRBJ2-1,CASSSGLDIYNEQFF,TGTGCCAGCAGCTCGGGACTAGATATCTACAATGAGCAGTTCTTC
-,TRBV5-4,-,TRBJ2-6,CASSQEQGSGANVLTF,TGTGCCAGCAGCCAAGAGCAGGGATCCGGGGCCAACGTCCTGACTTTC
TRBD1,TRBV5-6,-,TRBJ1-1,CASSLGTGEAFF,TGTGCCAGCAGCTTAGGGACAGGGGAAGCTTTCTTT
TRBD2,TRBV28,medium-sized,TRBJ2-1,CASSFPSGRDNEQFF,TGTGCCAGCAGTTTTCCCAGCGGGAGGGACAATGAGCAGTTCTTC
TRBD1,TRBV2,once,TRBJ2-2,CASSEVTGGNTGELFF,TGTGCCAGCAGTGAAGTTACAGGGGGGAACACCGGGGAGCTGTTTTTT
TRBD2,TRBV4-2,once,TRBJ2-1,CASSHNGASGGLNEQFF,TGTGCCAGCAGCCACAATGGGGCTAGCGGGGGCCTCAATGAGCAGTTCTTC
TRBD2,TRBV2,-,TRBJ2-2,CASSRLSGAGTGELFF,TGTGCCAGCAGCCGCCTTAGCGGGGCGGGCACCGGGGAGCTGTTTTTT
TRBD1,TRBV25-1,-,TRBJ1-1,CASQDRPNTEAFF,TGTGCCAGCCAGGACAGGCCGAACACTGAAGCTTTCTTT
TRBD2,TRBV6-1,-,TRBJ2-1,CASSGTSGSYNEQFF,TGTGCCAGCAGTGGGACTAGCGGGAGTTACAATGAGCAGTTCTTC
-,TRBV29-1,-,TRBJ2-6,CSVEEGTTGSPGANVLTF,TGCAGCGTTGAAGAGGGGACCACAGGGAGCCCTGGGGCCAACGTCCTGACTTTC
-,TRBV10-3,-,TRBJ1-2,CAISAWERRLYGYTF,TGTGCCATCAGTGCGTGGGAGAGAAGGCTGTATGGCTACACCTTC
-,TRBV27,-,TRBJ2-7,CASRTTVSYEQYF,TGTGCCAGCAGGACGACAGTCTCCTACGAGCAGTACTTC